A selection of T cell receptor beta chains follows, all from one sample in a study of blood T cell repertoires in COVID-19. Profiling relied on immunoSEQ multiplex PCR, and the TCRdb table lists in-frame clones only, not all of them. This table holds fewer than 250,000 clones, approximately 90% found once. Sequencing was carried out using peripheral blood. Receptors were obtained from a human donor in a cohort sampled during active COVID-19. CDR3s include the opening cysteine and the closing phenylalanine or tryptophan. The D gene is left open where the match is weak. Size tells how often a clone was seen (once, few, many) or the class of an expanded clone, and some rows leave it out.

NA	TRBV7-2	TRBJ2-7	TRBD2	TGTGCCAGCAGCTTAGGAACTAGCGGGGATTATTGGGGTTCCTACGAGCAGTACTTC	CASSLGTSGDYWGSYEQYF
NA	TRBV5-4	TRBJ2-3	TRBD2	TGTGCCAGCACCTTAGGCGGGAGGGCCTCAGATACGCAGTATTTT	CASTLGGRASDTQYF
NA	TRBV5-4	TRBJ2-3	NA	TGTGCCAGCAGCTTGGGGGCCACAGATACGCAGTATTTT	CASSLGATDTQYF
NA	TRBV4-1	TRBJ2-7	TRBD2	TGCGCCAGCAGCCAAGAGATCTGGGGGGGGTACGAGCAGTACTTC	CASSQEIWGGYEQYF
NA	TRBV29-1	TRBJ2-7	NA	TGCAGCGTTAAGACAGGAGGCGAGCAGTACTTC	CSVKTGGEQYF
NA	TRBV29-1	TRBJ1-5	NA	TGCAGCGTTGATACGGGGATAGGTCAGCCCCAGCATTTT	CSVDTGIGQPQHF
NA	TRBV2	TRBJ1-4	NA	TGTGCCAGCGGAAGACAGCCCAATGAAAAACTGTTTTTT	CASGRQPNEKLFF
NA	TRBV11-2	TRBJ2-1	NA	TGTGCCAGCAGCAGGACTAATGTGTCCTACAATGAGCAGTTCTTC	CASSRTNVSYNEQFF
once	TRBV6-2/TRBV6-3	TRBJ2-3	NA	TGTGCCAGCAGTCCGCGAGCAGATACGCAGTATTTT	CASSPRADTQYF
NA	TRBV11-2	TRBJ2-7	TRBD1	TGTGCCAGCAGCCCTGGGACAGCCTACGAGCAGTACTTC	CASSPGTAYEQYF
NA	TRBV12-3/TRBV12-4	TRBJ2-3	NA	TGTGCCAGCAGTTCCCTTATAGATACGCAGTATTTT	CASSSLIDTQYF
NA	TRBV2	TRBJ2-7	TRBD1	TGTGCCAGCAGTACCGGGACAGGGGGGACTCAGCAGTACTTC	CASSTGTGGTQQYF
NA	TRBV2	TRBJ2-7	TRBD1	TGTGCCAGCAGTGACACCGGGACAGGGGGAGAGCAGTACTTC	CASSDTGTGGEQYF
NA	TRBV19	TRBJ2-5	NA	TGTGCCAGTAGTACCTTCCTTGAGGAGGGGGAGACCCAGTACTTC	CASSTFLEEGETQYF
NA	TRBV5-6	TRBJ2-1	NA	TGTGCCAGCAGCGCGGAATACAATGAGCAGTTCTTC	CASSAEYNEQFF
NA	TRBV4-3	TRBJ2-1	TRBD2	TGCGCCAGCAGCCAAGATGTGTCTAGCGGGAGGGGCTACAATGAGCAGTTCTTC	CASSQDVSSGRGYNEQFF